Listed below are T cell receptor beta chains from one sample, sequenced in a study of brain T cells in children with intractable seizures. The protocol was immunoSEQ multiplex PCR, while the TCRdb copy is restricted to in-frame clones and leaves out a portion. In the table there are about 350,000 clones, about 94% of which are singletons. The source was peripheral blood, collected more than 4 months after surgery. The receptors originated from a boy in the first two years of life with tuberous sclerosis and intractable seizures. Each CDR3 is given with its conserved first and last residue. The order of the fields is D gene, clone size, J gene, V gene, CDR3 protein, CDR3 DNA. D genes are given only for firm matches. Clone size is not always given. Where it is, it says once, few, many or a class for expanded clones.

D gene: TRBD2
clone size: NA
J gene: TRBJ2-1
V gene: TRBV10-3
CDR3 protein: CAISESGTERGPGNEQFF
CDR3 DNA: TGTGCCATCAGTGAGTCGGGGACGGAGCGGGGGCCGGGGAATGAGCAGTTCTTC

D gene: NA
clone size: NA
J gene: TRBJ1-6
V gene: TRBV6-4
CDR3 protein: CASSDSWEGGSYNSPLHF
CDR3 DNA: TGTGCCAGCAGTGACTCGTGGGAGGGGGGCTCCTATAATTCACCCCTCCACTTT

D gene: TRBD2
clone size: NA
J gene: TRBJ2-7
V gene: TRBV5-6
CDR3 protein: CASGFLAGVLYEQYF
CDR3 DNA: TGTGCCAGCGGCTTTCTAGCGGGAGTGCTCTACGAGCAGTACTTC

D gene: NA
clone size: NA
J gene: TRBJ2-1
V gene: TRBV9
CDR3 protein: CASSVEEGQQFF
CDR3 DNA: TGTGCCAGCAGCGTAGAAGAGGGACAGCAGTTCTTC

D gene: NA
clone size: NA
J gene: TRBJ2-7
V gene: TRBV2
CDR3 protein: CASSDTGNGSYEQYF
CDR3 DNA: TGTGCCAGCAGTGATACAGGGAATGGGTCCTACGAGCAGTACTTC

D gene: NA
clone size: once
J gene: TRBJ1-6
V gene: TRBV6-5
CDR3 protein: CASSYDGSYNSPLHF
CDR3 DNA: TGTGCCAGCAGCTACGATGGCTCCTATAATTCACCCCTCCACTTT

D gene: NA
clone size: NA
J gene: TRBJ1-5
V gene: TRBV7-9
CDR3 protein: CASSLGGANQPQHF
CDR3 DNA: TGTGCCAGCAGCTTAGGTGGGGCGAATCAGCCCCAGCATTTT

D gene: TRBD2
clone size: NA
J gene: TRBJ2-1
V gene: TRBV5-4
CDR3 protein: CASSPGTSGTYNEQFF
CDR3 DNA: TGTGCCAGCAGCCCCGGGACTAGCGGGACCTACAATGAGCAGTTCTTC

D gene: NA
clone size: NA
J gene: TRBJ1-2
V gene: TRBV27
CDR3 protein: CASSLSDTDYGYTF
CDR3 DNA: TGTGCCAGCAGTTTATCTGACACAGACTATGGCTACACCTTC

D gene: TRBD1
clone size: NA
J gene: TRBJ1-2
V gene: TRBV7-6
CDR3 protein: CASSLGDGTDYGYTF
CDR3 DNA: TGTGCCAGCAGCTTAGGAGATGGGACAGATTATGGCTACACCTTC

D gene: NA
clone size: NA
J gene: TRBJ2-1
V gene: TRBV3-1/TRBV3-2
CDR3 protein: CASSQAHLNEQFF
CDR3 DNA: TGTGCCAGCAGCCAAGCTCATCTCAATGAGCAGTTCTTC

D gene: NA
clone size: NA
J gene: TRBJ2-2
V gene: TRBV3-1/TRBV3-2
CDR3 protein: CASSQRRWTGELFF
CDR3 DNA: TGTGCCAGCAGCCAGAGACGGTGGACCGGGGAGCTGTTTTTT

D gene: TRBD1
clone size: NA
J gene: TRBJ2-7
V gene: TRBV2
CDR3 protein: CASQGADEQYF
CDR3 DNA: TGTGCCAGCCAGGGGGCTGACGAGCAGTACTTC

D gene: NA
clone size: NA
J gene: TRBJ1-5
V gene: TRBV18
CDR3 protein: CASSPNVDSNQPQHF
CDR3 DNA: TGTGCCAGCTCACCAAACGTGGATAGCAATCAGCCCCAGCATTTT

D gene: NA
clone size: NA
J gene: TRBJ2-4
V gene: TRBV7-9
CDR3 protein: CASSSGIRDGKNIQYF
CDR3 DNA: TGTGCCAGCAGCTCGGGTATCCGGGACGGCAAAAACATTCAGTACTTC

D gene: NA
clone size: NA
J gene: TRBJ2-7
V gene: TRBV7-2
CDR3 protein: CASSLRGEGLRAPGEQYF
CDR3 DNA: TGTGCCAGCAGCTTAAGGGGAGAAGGCCTACGGGCTCCGGGCGAGCAGTACTTC